This T cell receptor (beta chain) originates from a study of early T cells in non-severe SARS-CoV-2 infection. This clonotype occurred many times. The TCR library protocol attached unique molecular identifiers to the individual cDNA molecules. TCRdb itself ran the 5' RACE reads through MiXCR, one entry per CDR3 protein. Among tens of thousands of distinct CDR3 sequences, about 9.8% were seen once, and the ten largest hold 15% to 20%. This receptor was obtained from an adult who was a healthcare worker with PCR-confirmed SARS-CoV-2 infection or an uninfected control (not recorded which). Sequencing was done on a sample of whole blood.

The CDR3 reads CASSQGVSLTDTQYF. The CDR3 nucleotides read TGTGCCAGCAGCCAAGGGGTTTCCCTCACAGATACGCAGTATTTT. The V call is TRBV4-2, the J call TRBJ2-3; D remains ambiguous. Germline CDR1 reads LGHNA; CDR2 reads YNFKEQ. CDR3 size: 15 residues. The V end lost 1 base, the J end lost 2 bases, and 10 bases lay between the germline ends.